These 6 T cell receptor beta chains share one sample of origin, sequenced in a study of OX40 agonist ivuxolimab in advanced cancers. Assay: immunoSEQ multiplex PCR; the TCRdb copy retains only in-frame clones and omits some. The table includes more than 55,000 clones, 89% detected once. The sample here was CD4+ or CD8+ T cells sorted from blood, taken in a trial of the OX40 agonist ivuxolimab. The receptors stem from an adult with an advanced solid tumor such as melanoma, head and neck, liver or kidney cancer.

V usage is TRBV28 and J usage is TRBJ1-2, with 9 positions matching TRBD1. CDR3 length: 14 amino acids. Germline V gene data show CDR1 as MDHEN and CDR2 as SYDVKM. Germline trimming cut 6 bases from V and 7 bases from J; bases unmatched to any gene: 9. CDR3 loop: CASSRGQGWGGYTF. DNA for the CDR3: TGTGCCAGCAGCAGGGGACAGGGATGGGGTGGCTACACCTTC.

The chain employs TRBV7-2 and TRBJ2-7; 8 bases match TRBD1. This CDR3 spans 14 amino acids. Unmatched junction bases numbered 8, after V lost 5 bases and J lost 5 bases. From germline, CDR1 is SGHTA and CDR2 FQGNSA. DNA of the CDR3: TGTGCCAGCAGCCCAATAGTGGGACAGGACGAGCAGTACTTC. It specifies CASSPIVGQDEQYF. Supplemented by reference TRBV7-2 and TRBJ2-7, the full variable domain reads GAGVSQSPSNKVTEKGKDVELRCDPISGHTALYWYRQSLGQGLEFLIYFQGNSAPDKSGLPSDRFSAERTGGSVSTLTIQRTQQEDSAVYLCASSPIVGQDEQYFGPGTRLTVT.

V and J are TRBV11-1 and TRBJ2-5; D unclear. With the DNA end fitting TRBJ2-7 better, the J assignment may be wrong. CDR1 is SGHAT, CDR2 FQDESV, per germline (reference sequence). This CDR3 region has 14 residues. CDR3 amino acids: CASSRDHGLYEQYF. As DNA, the CDR3 is TGTGCCAGCAGCCGCGACCACGGGCTTTACGAGCAGTACTTC.

In DNA, the CDR3 is TGTGCCAGCACCTTAACTAGAGTTCGTAACATTCAGTACTTC. Its protein is CASTLTRVRNIQYF. The chain has TRBV2 and TRBJ2-4; TRBD2 might be the D (5 bases). CDR1 SNHLY and CDR2 FYNNEI come from the germline V gene. The CDR3 contains 14 residues. V shed 7 bases and J shed 7 bases, with 17 bases lying between them.

This rearrangement joins TRBV6-1 to TRBJ1-1; TRBD1 might be the D (6 bases). With 0 bases removed from V and 1 base from J, the gap between germline ends came to 12 bases. Per the germline V gene, CDR1 is MNHNS and CDR2 is SASEGT. The CDR3 length is 16 residues. The CDR3 reads CASSEARGGSNTEAFF. The CDR3 coding sequence is TGTGCCAGCAGTGAAGCGCGAGGGGGGTCGAACACTGAAGCTTTCTTT.

There are a few counts of this clone. V usage is TRBV6-6 and J usage is TRBJ1-1, with D tentatively TRBD1 (6 bases). Trimming left V 7 bases short and J 0 bases short, with 12 bases between. CDR3 length: 14 residues. Germline loops: CDR1 MNHNY, CDR2 SVGAGI (reference sequence). CDR3 in DNA: TGTGCCAGCAATACAGGGTCCATGAACACTGAAGCTTTCTTT. This translates into CASNTGSMNTEAFF.